One T cell receptor beta chain is described in this entry. This entry comes from a study of cytomegalovirus exposure and HLA in healthy donors. Germline-derived CDR1 and CDR2 are SGHRS and YFSETQ. V was cut by 0 bases and J by 8 bases, with 5 bases left in between. The CDR3 is 11 amino acids. Using immunoSEQ multiplex PCR, the repertoire was profiled, and TCRdb retains in-frame clones only, with some absent. In the table there are about 140,000 clones, 70% to 90% of which are singletons. Sequenced material: PBMCs. This chain joins TRBV5-1 and TRBJ1-1; D not certain. The source of this sequence is a man between 18 and 29 years old in good health and CMV-seropositive. The CDR3 loop is CASSLGPEAFF. The CDR3 DNA follows: TGCGCCAGCAGCTTGGGGCCCGAAGCTTTCTTT.